This T cell receptor beta chain was observed in a study of T cells in Graves' hyperthyroidism and ophthalmopathy. Study context: Peripheral blood was collected at initial diagnosis, before any treatment.

This clonotype was counted a few times. Its antigen is currently unknown. RNA transcripts yielded amplified TCR beta CDR3 regions. With the HTBI primer set, the TCR CDR3 went through a first round of RT-PCR. TCRdb reanalysed the multiplex PCR reads using MiXCR and keeps one entry per CDR3 protein. The data hold fewer than 250,000 distinct CDR3 sequences, with roughly a sixth observed a single time. The study, taken as a whole, reports: A 13 V-J signature model discriminated ophthalmopathy versus stable hyperthyroidism. In validation, the model predicted ophthalmopathy. These predictions came a median around 5.9 months before onset.

CDR1 is MNHNS and CDR2 is SASEGT in the germline V gene. This CDR3 is built from 11 residues. V was trimmed by 6 bases and J by 5 bases, leaving 5 bases between them. The V gene is TRBV6-1, the J gene TRBJ2-1; D possibly uses TRBD1 or TRBD2 (5 bases each). The receptor's source is a man aged 45-65 years with Graves' hyperthyroidism. The sample was blood. The CDR3 protein is CASRGHNEQFF. Written as DNA, the CDR3 is TGTGCCAGCAGGGGACACAATGAGCAGTTCTTC.